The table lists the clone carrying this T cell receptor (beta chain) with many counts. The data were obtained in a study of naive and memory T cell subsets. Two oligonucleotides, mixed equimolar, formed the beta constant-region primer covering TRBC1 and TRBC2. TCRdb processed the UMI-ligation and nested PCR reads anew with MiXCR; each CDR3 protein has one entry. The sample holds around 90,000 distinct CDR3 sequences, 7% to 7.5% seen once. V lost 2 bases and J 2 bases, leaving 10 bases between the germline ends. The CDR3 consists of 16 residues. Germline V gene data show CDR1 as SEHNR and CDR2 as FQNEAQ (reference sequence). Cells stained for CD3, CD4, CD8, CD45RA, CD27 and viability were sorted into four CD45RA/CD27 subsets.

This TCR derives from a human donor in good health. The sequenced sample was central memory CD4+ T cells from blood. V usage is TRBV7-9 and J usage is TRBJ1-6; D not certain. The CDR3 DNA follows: TGTGCCAGCAGCTTACCACATGAGGCCTATAATTCACCCCTCCACTTT. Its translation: CASSLPHEAYNSPLHF. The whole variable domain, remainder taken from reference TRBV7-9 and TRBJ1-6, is DTGVSQNPRHKITKRGQNVTFRCDPISEHNRLYWYRQTLGQGPEFLTYFQNEAQLEKSRLLSDRFSAERPKGSFSTLEIQRTEQGDSAMYLCASSLPHEAYNSPLHFGNGTRLTVT.